Described below is a single T cell receptor beta chain sequence and its context. The clone's antigen remains unknown. Base qualities are not provided; no much larger clone lies one nucleotide away. Ficoll-Paque density gradient centrifugation was used to isolate PBMCs. CDR1 and CDR2 were assigned from the germline V gene as SGHTA and FQGTGA. The CDR3 sequence holds 16 residues, the cysteine and phenylalanine included. Of the read, only the CDR3 DNA is kept; its 48 bases are in frame from base 1. Trimmed from V: 5 bases; trimmed from J: 1 base; junction bases lacking a gene match: 7. This specimen belongs to a study of T-cell memory formation after mild COVID-19 (dated by TCRdb to the early 2020s). Broadly, across the study: TCR sequence clusters from the two donors were largely donor specific. In a couple of donors, T-cell clones that expanded and contracted after mild COVID-19 were tracked by sequencing TCRalpha and TCRbeta repertoires over time. Two young, previously healthy adult volunteers, one female and one male, were included in the cohort. What the study reported, not specific to this receptor: Some responding clones were detected in pre-infection memory, which suggested that pre-existing cross-reactive memory T cells had joined the SARS-CoV-2 response. From day 15 to 85, contracting clones showed balanced CD4/CD8 phenotypes, whereas a second wave of clones that expanded from day 15 to 37 leaned towards CD4+. The second-wave clones that peaked on day 37 were not confirmed to be SARS-CoV-2 specific. Contracting CD4+ clones were located mainly in the CM and EM memory subsets, whereas CD8+ clones were found to be enriched in EMRA. Only a couple of mild cases were covered by the study, and larger cohorts that include severe cases with pre-infection samples were considered necessary.

Reads for this sample came from an Illumina NovaSeq 6000. Using 5'RACE with constant-segment primers, TCRalpha and TCRbeta cDNA libraries were constructed, with sample barcodes and unique molecular identifiers added in the process. Trizol reagent was used to extract RNA from every sample. The libraries were amplified in two PCR steps, and the second step added a second sample barcode and Illumina TruSeq adapters. Libraries were sequenced on an Illumina NovaSeq with 2 x 150 bp paired-end reads. For the original study's pipeline: Reads were demultiplexed and collapsed into UMI-guided consensus sequences with migec v1.2.7. Using mixcr v2.1.11, the UMI consensuses were aligned to TRA and TRB V and J templates and assembled into clonotypes. A clonotype was counted as expanded or contracted only when both edgeR and NoisET called the clonotype significant, with the noise models trained on biological replicates. edgeR calls used a false discovery rate-adjusted p below 0.01 and a log2 fold-change threshold of 1. As an exploratory analysis of dynamics, PCA with hierarchical clustering was applied to max-normalized trajectories of the 1000 most abundant clonotypes. Separately sequenced CD4+ and CD8+ repertoires were used to assign the CD4 or CD8 phenotype of responding clones. TCRdb reworked the public reads: Q25 trimming with fastp, MiXCR clone assembly, productive beta chains retained. Here each entry gathers all rows of one CDR3 protein and keeps the most common genes and DNA. V and J calls and clone size were set by TCRdb, not the authors. The table for this sample lists 75,000 to 95,000 distinct CDR3 sequences; over 13% of them were counted only once. The ten largest clones represent roughly two fifths of the sample.

The clonotype comes from a man younger than 35 who had mild COVID-19 (a few samples of this study predate the infection). The sample titles of this study are shuffled in the database, so cell type and time point are left out; the donor was told from shared clones. Here the chain combines TRBV7-3 and TRBJ2-2, with 7 bases aligning to TRBD1. The specimen sequenced was PBMCs or a T cell subset sorted from them (not recorded which). The nucleotide sequence reads TGTGCCAGCAGCCCGACCGGGACAGAGAACACCGGGGAGCTGTTTTTT. This encodes CASSPTGTENTGELFF.